This record concerns one T cell receptor beta chain sequence. This entry belongs to a study of T-cell memory formation after mild COVID-19. On the study more broadly: The two donors had largely donor-specific TCR clusters.

The CDR3 runs 14 residues. Looked up from germline, CDR1 is SGHRS and CDR2 is YFSETQ. With 5 bases clipped from V and 4 bases from J, the junction kept 5 bases outside the gene matches. TCRdb processed the 5' RACE reads anew with MiXCR; each CDR3 protein has one entry. The data show about 320,000 distinct CDR3 sequences, 13% to 15% seen once. Sequencing used PBMCs or a T cell subset sorted from them (not recorded which). The origin of this receptor is a man aged 18 to 30 who had mild COVID-19 (a few samples of this study predate the infection). Cell type and time point are not known. The rearrangement links TRBV5-1 to TRBJ1-4, with 7 bases that match TRBD1. In DNA form, the CDR3 reads TGCGCCAGCAGAAGGGGGCCTTTTAATGAAAAACTGTTTTTT. Its protein is CASRRGPFNEKLFF.